The T cell receptor (beta chain) described here comes from a study of human T cells and chemical hapten exposure. General study findings and limits: Significantly greater numbers of large CDR3 similarity clusters came from expanded TCRs than from controls.

V shed 7 bases and J shed 7 bases, with 16 bases lying between them. Per the germline V gene, CDR1 is MNHNY and CDR2 is SVGAGI (reference sequence). This CDR3 is built from 13 residues. As to time point: pre-sensitization, week 0. Treatment noted: therapeutic diphenylcyclopropenone sensitization with weekly scalp DPC. TCRdb used MiXCR to reprocess the RACE reads, holding one entry per CDR3 protein. The sample records a few hundred thousand distinct CDR3 sequences, over 7.5% being singletons. This clonotype was found many times. Its antigen is still unknown. The chain links TRBV6-6 to TRBJ1-1; possibly TRBD1 for D (6 bases). The specimen was whole blood, collected in connection with sensitization to the hapten diphenylcyclopropenone (DPC). The sequence came from a man younger than 35 with alopecia areata. Some clones in this sample may be carry-over from other donors' samples. In nucleotides, the CDR3 is TGTGCCAGCAACCCGGACAGCCCAGATGAAGCTTTCTTT. Its translation is CASNPDSPDEAFF.